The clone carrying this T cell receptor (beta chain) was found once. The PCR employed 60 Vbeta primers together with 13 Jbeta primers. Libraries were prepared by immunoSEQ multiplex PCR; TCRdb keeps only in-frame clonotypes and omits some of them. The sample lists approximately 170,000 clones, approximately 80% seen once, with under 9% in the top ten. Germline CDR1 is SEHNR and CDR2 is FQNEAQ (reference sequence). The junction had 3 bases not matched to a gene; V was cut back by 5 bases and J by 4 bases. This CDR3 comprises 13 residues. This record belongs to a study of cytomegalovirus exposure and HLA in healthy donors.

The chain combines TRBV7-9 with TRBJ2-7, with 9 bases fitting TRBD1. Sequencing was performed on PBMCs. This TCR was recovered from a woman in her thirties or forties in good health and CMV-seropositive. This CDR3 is CASSTTGGYEQYF. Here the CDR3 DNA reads TGTGCCAGCAGCACGACAGGGGGTTACGAGCAGTACTTC. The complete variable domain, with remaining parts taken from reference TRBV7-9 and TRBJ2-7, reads DTGVSQNPRHKITKRGQNVTFRCDPISEHNRLYWYRQTLGQGPEFLTYFQNEAQLEKSRLLSDRFSAERPKGSFSTLEIQRTEQGDSAMYLCASSTTGGYEQYFGPGTRLTVT.